This is a list of T cell receptor beta chains from one sample in a study of identical twins. TCRdb ran MiXCR on the 5' RACE reads and lists one entry per CDR3 protein. The data show 500,000 to 700,000 distinct CDR3 sequences, around 7.4% seen once. This same sample was also taken into another study, of yellow fever vaccine responses in identical twins.

Sequenced: PBMCs. These receptors originate from a woman between 18 and 29 years old in good health. CDR3s include the opening cysteine and the closing phenylalanine or tryptophan. Fields, in order: clone size, D gene, J gene, V gene, CDR3 DNA, CDR3 protein. A D gene is named only where the DNA matches it firmly. Clone size is not always given. Where it is, it says once, few, many or a class for expanded clones.

few | - | TRBJ1-5 | TRBV7-8 | TGTGCCAGCAGCCACCGGGACACGGTATGGCCCCAGCATTTT | CASSHRDTVWPQHF
few | TRBD1 | TRBJ2-3 | TRBV4-1 | TGCGCCAGCAGCCAAGCGGGCAGGGGGCGTCTAGATACGCAGTATTTT | CASSQAGRGRLDTQYF
few | TRBD2 | TRBJ2-2 | TRBV25-1 | TGTGCCAGCAGTGAAGCTCTAGCGGGGACCGGGGAGCTGTTTTTT | CASSEALAGTGELFF
- | - | TRBJ2-1 | TRBV7-9 | TGTGCCAGCAGCTCTAAAAACGCCTCCTACAATGAGCAGTTCTTC | CASSSKNASYNEQFF
- | TRBD2 | TRBJ2-1 | TRBV12-3/TRBV12-4 | TGTGCCTGCAGTGCCGCCCTTAGCGGGGGGCATCATTACAATGAGCAGTTCTTC | CACSAALSGGHHYNEQFF
few | TRBD1 | TRBJ1-4 | TRBV7-9 | TGTGCCAGCAGCTTAGACAGGGGGCGCGAAAAACTGTTTTTT | CASSLDRGREKLFF
few | - | TRBJ2-3 | TRBV5-1 | TGCGCCAGCAGCTTGGTTCCGAGCTTCACAGATACGCAGTATTTT | CASSLVPSFTDTQYF
few | TRBD2 | TRBJ2-5 | TRBV7-9 | TGTGCCAGCAGCACTCTAGCGGGGGGGCCCCAAGAGACCCAGTACTTC | CASSTLAGGPQETQYF
- | - | TRBJ2-1 | TRBV5-1 | TGCGCCAGCAGCGATCGCGGGGGCAACAATGAGCAGTTCTTC | CASSDRGGNNEQFF
few | TRBD1 | TRBJ1-1 | TRBV2 | TGTGCCAGGACAGGGGACGTTGAAGCTTTCTTT | CARTGDVEAFF
once | TRBD2 | TRBJ2-1 | TRBV7-6 | TGTGCCAGCAGCAATACTAGCGGGGCTAACAATGAGCAGTTCTTC | CASSNTSGANNEQFF
few | TRBD2 | TRBJ2-2 | TRBV12-3/TRBV12-4 | TGTGCCAGCAGACCAACTAGCGGGAGGGCGTCGGGGGAGCTGTTTTTT | CASRPTSGRASGELFF
- | - | TRBJ2-1 | TRBV29-1 | TGCAGCGTTGAAGGGTTGGGGGGAAATGAGCAGTTCTTC | CSVEGLGGNEQFF
- | - | TRBJ1-2 | TRBV29-1 | TGCAGCGTTGAGATACCGGGACACAGCAACTATGGCTACACCTTC | CSVEIPGHSNYGYTF
few | TRBD2 | TRBJ2-7 | TRBV18 | TGTGCCAGCTCACCGGGGACAGGGCTTACTAGCGGGAGAGTCGAGCAGTACTTC | CASSPGTGLTSGRVEQYF
few | - | TRBJ2-5 | TRBV6-6 | TGTGCCAGCAGTTACGGAAGGGACGAGACCCAGTACTTC | CASSYGRDETQYF
- | - | TRBJ2-3 | TRBV6-6 | TGTGCCAGCAGTACGCCTACAGATACGCAGTATTTT | CASSTPTDTQYF
- | TRBD2 | TRBJ2-7 | TRBV6-5 | TGTGCCAGCAGTTACAGGGAGGGCTCCTACAAGCAGTACTTC | CASSYREGSYKQYF
many | - | TRBJ2-3 | TRBV20-1 | TGCAGTGCTAGAGAACCAGTAACAGATACGCAGTATTTT | CSAREPVTDTQYF
many | - | TRBJ2-1 | TRBV7-2 | TGTGCCAGCAGCTCTCAGGGGTTTCTCAATGAGCAGTTCTTC | CASSSQGFLNEQFF
- | TRBD2 | TRBJ2-2 | TRBV12-3/TRBV12-4 | TGTGCCATCTGTCCCGGTGTAGCGGGAGGGTTGAGGACCGGGGAGCTGTTTTTT | CAICPGVAGGLRTGELFF
- | - | TRBJ2-5 | TRBV5-1 | TGCGCCAGCCCTTTAAGAGAAGGGTTGGAGGAGACCCAGTACTTC | CASPLREGLEETQYF
- | - | TRBJ2-7 | TRBV27 | TGTGCCAGCAGTTCCTCCCTCCTGGACGAGCAGTACTTC | CASSSSLLDEQYF
few | - | TRBJ2-2 | TRBV12-3/TRBV12-4 | TGTGCCAGCAGTTTAGCGGGGCAGGGCCCCGGGGAGCTGTTTTTT | CASSLAGQGPGELFF
few | - | TRBJ2-1 | TRBV5-4 | TGTGCCAGCAGCTTGCCCGGACTCCTCTACAATGAGCAGTTCTTC | CASSLPGLLYNEQFF
many | - | TRBJ2-2 | TRBV12-3/TRBV12-4 | TGTGCCAGCAGTTTAAGGGACCAGAACACCGGGGAGCTGTTTTTT | CASSLRDQNTGELFF
many | TRBD2 | TRBJ2-1 | TRBV10-3 | TGTGCCGCCGGGACTAGCTTCCATGAGCAGTTCTTC | CAAGTSFHEQFF
- | - | TRBJ2-7 | TRBV4-2 | TGTGCCAGCAGCCAAGAGTACAGCTCCTACGAGCAGTACTTC | CASSQEYSSYEQYF
- | - | TRBJ2-7 | TRBV2 | TGTGCCAGCAGTGAAGCCGGTCTGGTCTCCTACGAGCAGTACTTC | CASSEAGLVSYEQYF
- | TRBD1 | TRBJ1-2 | TRBV5-5 | TGTGCCAGCAGCCGCCCGACAGGGGCCGACTATGGCTACACCTTC | CASSRPTGADYGYTF
- | - | TRBJ2-5 | TRBV18 | TGTGCCAGCTCACCTGAGGAAAGGGAAGAGACCCAGTACTTC | CASSPEEREETQYF
- | TRBD1 | TRBJ1-2 | TRBV14 | TGTGCCAGCAGCCAGCCGGGACAGGATGGCTACACCTTC | CASSQPGQDGYTF
few | - | TRBJ1-5 | TRBV29-1 | TGCAGCGTTGTTGGGACCTCGGGTCAGCCCCAGCATTTT | CSVVGTSGQPQHF
few | - | TRBJ1-1 | TRBV3-1 | TGTGCCAGCAGCCAACAAGAGGCACTGGGCACTGAAGCTTTCTTT | CASSQQEALGTEAFF
many | - | TRBJ2-3 | TRBV12-3/TRBV12-4 | TGTGCCAGCAGTTTAAGGGAAGATACGCAGTATTTT | CASSLREDTQYF
- | - | TRBJ2-5 | TRBV20-1 | TGCAGTGCTAGACTGGCAGGCCGTTGGGGGGAGACCCAGTACTTC | CSARLAGRWGETQYF
many | - | TRBJ2-5 | TRBV9 | TGTGCCAGCAGCCTGAGACAGGTCCAAGAGACCCAGTACTTC | CASSLRQVQETQYF
many | TRBD1 | TRBJ1-2 | TRBV12-3/TRBV12-4 | TGTGCCAGCAGTTTTGGGACAGGGGACTATGGCTACACCTTC | CASSFGTGDYGYTF
many | TRBD2 | TRBJ2-7 | TRBV28 | TGTGCCAGCAGCTCCGGAGCGGGAGGCTACGAGCAGTACTTC | CASSSGAGGYEQYF
few | TRBD2 | TRBJ2-3 | TRBV3-1 | TGTGCCAGCAGCCAGTTTCCACCGACTAGCGGGAGCACAGATACGCAGTATTTT | CASSQFPPTSGSTDTQYF
few | TRBD1 | TRBJ1-5 | TRBV12-3/TRBV12-4 | TGTGCCAGCAGTAGGGACAGGGGATGGCAGCCCCAGCATTTT | CASSRDRGWQPQHF
few | - | TRBJ2-3 | TRBV20-1 | TGCATCATGGAGAGGGTCGGCACAGATACGCAGTATTTT | CIMERVGTDTQYF
many | - | TRBJ1-1 | TRBV14 | TGTGCCAGCAGCCAAGATCCGACTACTGAAGCTTTCTTT | CASSQDPTTEAFF
- | - | TRBJ2-7 | TRBV18 | TGTGCCAGCTCACCACCTGTGGGCAGGGGTAACGAGCAGTACTTC | CASSPPVGRGNEQYF
few | TRBD2 | TRBJ2-5 | TRBV20-1 | TGCAGTGCAATTGGCGGGGGGGCAGGCTCGGAAGAGACCCAGTACTTC | CSAIGGGAGSEETQYF
few | TRBD1 | TRBJ1-1 | TRBV6-5 | TGTGCCAGCATTAGAGGACAGGGGCGTAACACTGAAGCTTTCTTT | CASIRGQGRNTEAFF
- | - | TRBJ2-3 | TRBV10-3 | TGTGCCATCAGTGAGGTCCATAGCACAGATACGCAGTATTTT | CAISEVHSTDTQYF
- | - | TRBJ1-1 | TRBV7-3 | TGTGCCAGCAGCTTAAGCGCCAGAATGAACACTGAAGCTTTCTTT | CASSLSARMNTEAFF
- | - | TRBJ1-2 | TRBV3-1 | TGTGCCAGCAGCCAACCGGGGCGGGGGAGAGGCTACACCTTC | CASSQPGRGRGYTF